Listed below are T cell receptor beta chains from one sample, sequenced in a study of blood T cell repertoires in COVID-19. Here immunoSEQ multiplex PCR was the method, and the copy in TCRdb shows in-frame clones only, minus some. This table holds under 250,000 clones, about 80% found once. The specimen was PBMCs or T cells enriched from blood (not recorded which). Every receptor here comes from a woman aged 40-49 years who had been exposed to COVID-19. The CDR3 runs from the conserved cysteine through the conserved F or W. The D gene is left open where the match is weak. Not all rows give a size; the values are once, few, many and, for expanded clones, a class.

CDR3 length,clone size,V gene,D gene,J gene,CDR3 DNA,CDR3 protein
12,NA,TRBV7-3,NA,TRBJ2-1,TGTGCCAGCAGCTCGACAGGTGGGGAGCAGTTCTTC,CASSSTGGEQFF
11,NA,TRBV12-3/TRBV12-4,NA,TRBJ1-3,TGTGCCAGCGGACCAGGGGACACCATATATTTT,CASGPGDTIYF
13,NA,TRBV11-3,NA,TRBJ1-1,TGTGCCAGCAGTGAAGACAGACACACTGAAGCTTTCTTT,CASSEDRHTEAFF
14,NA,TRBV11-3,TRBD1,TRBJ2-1,TGTGCCAGCAGCCCCCGGGACAGGGCTAATGAGCAGTTCTTC,CASSPRDRANEQFF
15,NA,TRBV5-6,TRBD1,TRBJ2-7,TGTGCCAGCAGCTCCCAGGGGACAGGGACCTACGAGCAGTACTTC,CASSSQGTGTYEQYF
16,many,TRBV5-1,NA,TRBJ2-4,TGCGCCAGCAGCTTGGACGGGGGGCAAGTCTCAAACATTCAGTACTTC,CASSLDGGQVSNIQYF
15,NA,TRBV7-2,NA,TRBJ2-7,TGTGCCAGCAGCTTACTGTCAGGGTTAGGCTACGAGCAGTACTTC,CASSLLSGLGYEQYF
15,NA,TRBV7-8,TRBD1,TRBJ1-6,TGTGCCAGCAGCGCGGGACAGGGGTATAATTCACCCCTCCACTTT,CASSAGQGYNSPLHF
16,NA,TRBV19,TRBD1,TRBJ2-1,TGTGCCAGTAGTGCCACGACAGGGGACTTCGTGCATGAGCAGTTCTTC,CASSATTGDFVHEQFF
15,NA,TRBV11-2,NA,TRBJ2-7,TGTGCCAGCAGCGGGACGGGGGCAGGGGGCTACGAGCAGTACTTC,CASSGTGAGGYEQYF
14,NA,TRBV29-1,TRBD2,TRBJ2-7,TGCAGCGTTGAAACTAGCGGGGGGGTATACGAGCAGTACTTC,CSVETSGGVYEQYF
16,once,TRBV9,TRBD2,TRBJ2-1,TGTGCCAGCAGCCCCCGTAGCGGGGGGGCCTACAATGAGCAGTTCTTC,CASSPRSGGAYNEQFF
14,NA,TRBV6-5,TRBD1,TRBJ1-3,TGTGCCAGCAGGCCGGGACAGGGGGCAGACACCATATATTTT,CASRPGQGADTIYF
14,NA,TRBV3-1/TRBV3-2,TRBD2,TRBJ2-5,TGTGCCAGCAGCGACACTAGCGGCCAAGAGACCCAGTACTTC,CASSDTSGQETQYF
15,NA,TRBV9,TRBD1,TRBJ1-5,TGTGCCAGCAGCGTCGGGACAGGGGATGCGCAGCCCCAGCATTTT,CASSVGTGDAQPQHF
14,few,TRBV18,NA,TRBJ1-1,TGTGCCAGCTCACCCCCGGGACAGAACACTGAAGCTTTCTTT,CASSPPGQNTEAFF
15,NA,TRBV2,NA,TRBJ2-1,TGTGCCAGCATCGCCGGGACATTGAGCTACAATGAGCAGTTCTTC,CASIAGTLSYNEQFF
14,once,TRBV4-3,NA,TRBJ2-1,TGCGCCAGCAGCCAAGGGCTAGCGAAGAATGAGCAGTTCTTC,CASSQGLAKNEQFF
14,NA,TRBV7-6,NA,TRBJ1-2,TGTGCCAGCAGCCCGCGGACAGTGACCTATGGCTACACCTTC,CASSPRTVTYGYTF
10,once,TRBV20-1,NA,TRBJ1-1,TGCAGTGCCTCGGAGGACGTGGCTTTCTTT,CSASEDVAFF
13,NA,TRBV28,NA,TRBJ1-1,TGTGCCAGCAGTTTGGGACAGAACACTGAAGCTTTCTTT,CASSLGQNTEAFF
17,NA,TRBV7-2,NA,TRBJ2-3,TGTGCCAGCAGCGCCCGGGGGGCGGTGGGGGGCACAGATACGCAGTATTTT,CASSARGAVGGTDTQYF
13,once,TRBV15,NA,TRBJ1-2,TGTGCCACCAGCAGGGGGCAGAGCTATGGCTACACCTTC,CATSRGQSYGYTF
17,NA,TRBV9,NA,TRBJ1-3,TGTGCCAGCAGCACAACAGGCGGGGACGTGAGTGAAAACACCATATATTTT,CASSTTGGDVSENTIYF